These T cell receptor beta chains were read from a single sample in a study of T cell responses to AZD1222 COVID-19 vaccine. Measured with immunoSEQ multiplex PCR; TCRdb has only the in-frame clones, and not every one. The profile covers roughly 100,000 clones, with 82% appearing a single time and about 5% taken by the ten largest. The source material was peripheral blood, sampled on day 0 of AZD1222 vaccination. All receptors come from an adult in good health. Both conserved end residues are part of each CDR3. D genes are given only for firm matches. Clone size appears in some rows only: once, few, many, or a class for an expanded clone.

TRBJ2-2 | - | TRBV25-1 | - | TGTGCCACGCAGGACGGACTCCGGAACACCGGGGAGCTGTTTTTT | CATQDGLRNTGELFF
TRBJ1-1 | few | TRBV3-1/TRBV3-2 | - | TGTGCCAGCAGCCAAGCGGGGTCCAACACTGAAGCTTTCTTT | CASSQAGSNTEAFF
TRBJ2-1 | - | TRBV6-5 | TRBD2 | TGTGCCAGCAGTTACTCTGCGGGGGGCAATAATGAGCAGTTCTTC | CASSYSAGGNNEQFF
TRBJ2-7 | - | TRBV5-5 | TRBD1 | TGTGCCAGCAGCTTGGACAACCCGTTTGGGGGACAGGGGTTGTACGAGCAGTACTTC | CASSLDNPFGGQGLYEQYF
TRBJ2-7 | once | TRBV9 | TRBD2 | TGTGCCAGCAGCGTAGCTAGCGGGAGCTACGAGCAGTACTTC | CASSVASGSYEQYF
TRBJ1-2 | - | TRBV9 | - | TGTGCCAGCAGCGTGGGACGATTAAACTATGGCTACACCTTC | CASSVGRLNYGYTF
TRBJ1-1 | few | TRBV27 | - | TGTGCCAGCAGTGGTAGTCCCAGGAACACTGAAGCTTTCTTT | CASSGSPRNTEAFF
TRBJ2-2 | - | TRBV11-2 | - | TGTGCCAGCAGCTCGGGACTTAGAAACACCGGGGAGCTGTTTTTT | CASSSGLRNTGELFF
TRBJ2-3 | - | TRBV27 | TRBD2 | TGTGCCAGCAGCTTGACTAGCGGGGACACAGATACGCAGTATTTT | CASSLTSGDTDTQYF
TRBJ2-7 | once | TRBV4-1 | TRBD1 | TGCGCCAGCAGCCAAGTACTCGGGACAGGGAAATCCTACGAGCAGTACTTC | CASSQVLGTGKSYEQYF
TRBJ1-1 | - | TRBV18 | - | TGTGCCAGCTCGCGCCAGGCGGGTATGAACACTGAAGCTTTCTTT | CASSRQAGMNTEAFF